This T cell receptor (beta chain) was obtained from a study of cytomegalovirus exposure and HLA in healthy donors. V was clipped by 5 bases and J by 6 bases; unmatched bases: 9. Germline CDR1 is SGHVS and CDR2 is FQNEAQ. This CDR3 has 14 residues. All donors participated as healthy donors of bone marrow. PCR amplification relied on 60 Vbeta primers (plus 13 Jbeta primers). Only in-frame clones appear in the TCRdb table, and some are missing; sequencing was by immunoSEQ multiplex PCR. The repertoire holds about 200,000 clones, with approximately 70% as singletons. The chain links TRBV7-8 to TRBJ1-2, with 7 positions matching TRBD1. This receptor was obtained from a woman in her 30s in good health and CMV-seronegative. The sample consisted of PBMCs. Written as DNA, the CDR3 is TGTGCCAGCAGCACCGACAGGGAAGACAATGGCTACACCTTC. Its protein is CASSTDREDNGYTF.